Following are 30 T cell receptor beta chains from one sample sequenced in a study of blood T cell repertoires in COVID-19. TCRdb's copy holds only in-frame clones and misses some; the assay was immunoSEQ multiplex PCR. The table shows roughly 70,000 clones, with about 86% occurring only once. The specimen sequenced was peripheral blood. Receptors were obtained from an elderly man with COVID-19, enrolled during active disease.

This clone was seen a few times. The chain combines TRBV6-5 with TRBJ1-6; 8 positions match TRBD1. Trimming took 2 bases from V and 8 from J; bases not matched to a gene: 8. Looked up from germline, CDR1 is MNHEY and CDR2 is SVGAGI. The CDR3 contains 16 residues. The CDR3 DNA reads as TGTGCCAGCAGTTACGGCCCAGGGGGCACAGATTCACCCCTCCACTTT. Its translation: CASSYGPGGTDSPLHF.

The chain has TRBV7-2 and TRBJ2-3, with D unclear. The ends were cut back, 5 bases at V and 0 bases at J, with 12 bases in the middle. The CDR3 is 15 residues long. Germline CDR1 is SGHTA and CDR2 is FQGNSA. CDR3 residues: CASSPSVLSTDTQYF. The CDR3 coding sequence is TGTGCCAGCAGCCCGTCAGTTCTTAGCACAGATACGCAGTATTTT.

J is TRBJ2-3 and V is TRBV11-2; the match to TRBD2 covers 8 bases. This CDR3 contains 14 residues. Unmatched junction bases numbered 8, after V lost 8 bases and J lost 4 bases. The V gene's germline CDR1 is SGHAT and CDR2 FQNNGV. The CDR3 sequence: CASGSGGRADTQYF. The DNA for the CDR3 is TGTGCCAGCGGAAGCGGGGGCCGAGCAGATACGCAGTATTTT. Drawing the rest from reference TRBV11-2 and TRBJ2-3, the complete variable domain is EAGVAQSPRYKIIEKRQSVAFWCNPISGHATLYWYQQILGQGPKLLIQFQNNGVVDDSQLPKDRFSAERLKGVDSTLKIQPAKLEDSAVYLCASGSGGRADTQYFGPGTRLTVL.

V usage is TRBV6-5 and J usage is TRBJ1-5; 8 positions match TRBD1. The ends lost 7 bases at V and 1 base at J; junction bases unmatched: 6. CDR1 MNHEY and CDR2 SVGAGI come from the germline V gene. The CDR3 spans 15 residues. The DNA of the CDR3 is TGTGCCAGCAACCCGACAGGGGTAAGCAATCAGCCCCAGCATTTT. It is translated as CASNPTGVSNQPQHF.

The V gene is TRBV4-3, the J gene TRBJ2-1; 7 positions agree with TRBD2. V dropped 4 bases and J dropped 7; count of bases not matched to a gene: 7. The CDR3 covers 14 residues. Germline V gene sequence: CDR1 LGHNA, CDR2 YSLEER. CDR3 DNA sequence: TGCGCCAGCAGCCCCCGGGGAGGGGATAATGAGCAGTTCTTC. Protein: CASSPRGGDNEQFF.

The chain employs TRBV7-2 and TRBJ2-1, with 12 bases fitting TRBD2. Germline CDR1 is SGHTA and CDR2 is FQGNSA. After removal of 5 bases from V and 0 bases from J, the junction contained 5 bases not matched to a gene. The CDR3 extends over 17 amino acids. The CDR3 spells CASSGRLAGASYNEQFF. Written as DNA, the CDR3 is TGTGCCAGCAGCGGAAGACTAGCGGGGGCCTCCTACAATGAGCAGTTCTTC. The variable domain in full, with the rest retrieved from reference TRBV7-2 and TRBJ2-1, is GAGVSQSPSNKVTEKGKDVELRCDPISGHTALYWYRQSLGQGLEFLIYFQGNSAPDKSGLPSDRFSAERTGGSVSTLTIQRTQQEDSAVYLCASSGRLAGASYNEQFFGPGTRLTVL.

The rearrangement links TRBV7-6 to TRBJ1-5; D may be TRBD1 (5 bases). V was clipped by 4 bases and J by 0 bases, with 10 bases between them. This CDR3 contains 15 residues. CDR1 and CDR2 from the germline V gene are SGHVS and FNYEAQ. CDR3 in DNA: TGTGCCAGCAGCTCCTCGGGGGATAGCAATCAGCCCCAGCATTTT. Translating it yields CASSSSGDSNQPQHF.

This chain links TRBV2 with TRBJ2-2, with D unresolved. Germline V lookup: CDR1 SNHLY, CDR2 FYNNEI. The CDR3 contains 12 residues. The V gene lost 6 bases and the J gene lost 7 bases, with 9 bases spanning the gap. The CDR3 sequence is CASSVYSGELFF. CDR3 coding DNA: TGTGCCAGCAGCGTCTACAGCGGGGAGCTGTTTTTT.

The chain is built from TRBV19 and TRBJ1-6; 9 positions agree with TRBD1. J lost 6 bases, V lost 7 bases, and 4 bases had no gene match. The CDR3 runs 14 residues. Germline lookup yields CDR1 LNHDA and CDR2 SQIVND (reference sequence). The CDR3 DNA reads TGTGCCAGTACTCAGACAGGGGGTAATTCACCCCTCCACTTT. As protein: CASTQTGGNSPLHF.

V is TRBV24-1 and J is TRBJ2-5; 9 bases are a match to TRBD1. The CDR3 totals 17 residues. Trimming took 3 bases from V and 2 from J; bases not matched to a gene: 9. Germline values: CDR1 KGHDR, CDR2 SFDVKD. The CDR3 region is CATSDGTGGQGQETQYF. CDR3 DNA: TGTGCCACCAGTGATGGGACAGGTGGACAGGGGCAAGAGACCCAGTACTTC.

The chain joins TRBV3-1 (or the pseudogene TRBV3-2) to TRBJ2-1; no clear D gene. CDR3 length: 15 amino acids. Germline V gene data show CDR1 as LGHDT and CDR2 as YNNKEL (reference sequence). The V end was cut by 5 bases, the J end by 3 bases, with 14 bases between. This CDR3 is CASSFAGSNYNEQFF. CDR3 nucleotides: TGTGCCAGCAGCTTCGCCGGGTCGAACTACAATGAGCAGTTCTTC.

The rearrangement uses TRBV18 and TRBJ1-1; TRBD1 is a possible D gene (6 bases). CDR1 and CDR2 from the germline V gene are KGHSH and LQKENI. V was shortened by 1 base and J by 3 bases, with 9 bases between the two germline ends. The CDR3 extends over 14 amino acids. The CDR3 spells CASSPRTDHTEAFF. Written as DNA, the CDR3 is TGTGCCAGCTCACCACGGACAGACCACACTGAAGCTTTCTTT.

The chain is built from TRBV6-6 and TRBJ2-7; 9 positions agree with TRBD1. The CDR3 spans 16 residues. Losses at the gene ends were 6 bases for V and 0 bases for J; bases not matched to a gene: 9. Per the germline V gene, CDR1 is MNHNY and CDR2 is SVGAGI (reference sequence). CDR3 in DNA: TGTGCCAGCAGATCGAGGACAGGGGCCAGCTCCTACGAGCAGTACTTC. Translating gives CASRSRTGASSYEQYF.

The gene calls are TRBV4-2 and TRBJ2-1; 10 nucleotides align to TRBD2. The trim removed 4 bases at V and 5 bases at J, leaving 11 bases unmatched. This CDR3 is built from 17 residues. The germline gives CDR1 LGHNA, CDR2 YNFKEQ. The CDR3 DNA follows: TGTGCCAGCAGCCGGAGCCCACTAGCGGGGAAGGACAATGAGCAGTTCTTC. Translation gives CASSRSPLAGKDNEQFF.

The chain joins TRBV29-1 to TRBJ1-1; D uncertain. Looked up from germline, CDR1 is SQVTM and CDR2 is ANQGSEA. V lost 7 bases and J lost 4, with 16 bases in between. The CDR3 spans 13 residues. The CDR3 DNA reads as TGCAGCGCGAGGGTCGGGGTCGGCACTGAAGCTTTCTTT. This encodes CSARVGVGTEAFF.

The chain combines TRBV4-1 with TRBJ2-2; 11 nucleotides align to TRBD2. The CDR3 consists of 18 residues. In germline, CDR1 is MGHRA, CDR2 YSYEKL. V trimming: 3 bases; J trimming: 4 bases; junction bases outside the gene matches: 10. For the CDR3, the DNA is TGCGCCAGCAGCCATTCTGGTAGCGGGGGGGCCAGCACCGGGGAGCTGTTTTTT. As protein: CASSHSGSGGASTGELFF.

The rearrangement uses TRBV5-8 and TRBJ1-5; no reliable D call. This CDR3 comprises 17 residues. Trimming left V 4 bases short and J 7 bases short, with 24 bases between. From germline, CDR1 is SGHTS and CDR2 YDEGEE. Here the CDR3 DNA reads TGTGCCAGCAGCAAAGAGGAGGGCTGGTTCCCACGCCAGCCCCAGCATTTT. Translated: CASSKEEGWFPRQPQHF.

This clone was observed once. This chain uses TRBV14 with TRBJ1-6, with a weak D call TRBD1 (6 bases). The V end was cut by 6 bases, the J end by 9 bases, with 15 bases between. The CDR3 length is 14 residues. Germline loops: CDR1 SGHDN, CDR2 FVKESK. Written as DNA, the CDR3 is TGTGCCAGCAGTTACCTGGGGGCTAGTTCACCCCTCCACTTT. It translates to CASSYLGASSPLHF.

The chain has TRBV19 and TRBJ1-6; no definite D call. V was shortened by 7 bases and J by 9 bases, with 13 bases between the two germline ends. The CDR3 has 13 residues. Looked up from germline, CDR1 is LNHDA and CDR2 is SQIVND (reference sequence). The CDR3 bases are TGTGCCAGTACGGAGAGGGTGGGTTCACCCCTCCACTTT. As protein: CASTERVGSPLHF.

The chain combines TRBV7-8 with TRBJ2-4, with 7 bases lining up with TRBD2. CDR3 length: 15 residues. With 0 bases clipped from V and 3 bases from J, the junction kept 2 bases outside the gene matches. Germline-derived CDR1 and CDR2 are SGHVS and FQNEAQ. The chain's CDR3 is CASSLAGGGKNIQYF. The DNA of the CDR3 is TGTGCCAGCAGCTTAGCGGGGGGGGGCAAAAACATTCAGTACTTC.

This clone appeared a single time. The rearrangement uses TRBV19 and TRBJ1-4; D perhaps matches TRBD1 (5 bases). The CDR3 is 13 residues long. CDR1 and CDR2 from the germline V gene are LNHDA and SQIVND (reference sequence). Trimming left V 2 bases short and J 7 bases short, with 8 bases between. DNA of the CDR3: TGTGCCAGTAGTATATCGGGGGGTGAAAAACTGTTTTTT. This gives the protein CASSISGGEKLFF. Based on the CDR3 plus reference TRBV19 and TRBJ1-4, the full variable domain is DGGITQSPKYLFRKEGQNVTLSCEQNLNHDAMYWYRQDPGQGLRLIYYSQIVNDFQKGDIAEGYSVSREKKESFPLTVTSAQKNPTAFYLCASSISGGEKLFFGSGTQLSVL.

V and J are TRBV5-1 and TRBJ2-7; tentative D call: TRBD1 (5 bases). This CDR3 comprises 15 residues. Germline CDR1 reads SGHRS; CDR2 reads YFSETQ. The V and J ends lost 1 base and 3 bases respectively, with 14 bases between them. The CDR3: CASSLSQGLNYEQYF. The DNA of the CDR3 is TGCGCCAGCAGCTTGAGTCAGGGATTAAACTACGAGCAGTACTTC. Full variable domain (outside the CDR3, taken from reference TRBV5-1 and TRBJ2-7): KAGVTQTPRYLIKTRGQQVTLSCSPISGHRSVSWYQQTPGQGLQFLFEYFSETQRNKGNFPGRFSGRQFSNSRSEMNVSTLELGDSALYLCASSLSQGLNYEQYFGPGTRLTVT.

The genes are TRBV12-3 or TRBV12-4 and TRBJ1-2; perhaps TRBD1 as D (5 bases). V shed 6 bases and J shed 7 bases, with 15 bases lying between them. The CDR3 totals 13 residues. In DNA, the CDR3 is TGTGCCAGCAGCCCCGAGAGTAGGGGTGGCTACACCTTC. It is translated as CASSPESRGGYTF.

J is TRBJ2-3 and V is TRBV6-5, with 8 bases that match TRBD2. Germline CDR1 reads MNHEY; CDR2 reads SVGAGI. V lost 2 bases and J lost 4; bases outside the gene matches: 5. The CDR3 runs 15 residues. CDR3 DNA: TGTGCCAGCAGTTACGGGACTAGGGGGGCAGATACGCAGTATTTT. Translated: CASSYGTRGADTQYF.

The V and J genes are TRBV12-3 or TRBV12-4 and TRBJ1-2; D uncertain. CDR3 length: 12 residues. Trimming shortened V by 4 bases and J by 4 bases, and 7 bases separated the two germline ends. For the CDR3, the DNA is TGTGCCAGCAGTTCCAGAAGCTATGGCTACACCTTC. Residues: CASSSRSYGYTF.

This clone was counted a few times. The CDR3 here is CASRQGFYGYTF. As DNA, the CDR3 is TGTGCCAGTCGGCAGGGGTTCTATGGCTACACCTTC. The V gene is TRBV19, the J gene TRBJ1-2; D perhaps matches TRBD1 (6 bases). The CDR3 runs 12 residues. CDR1 is LNHDA and CDR2 is SQIVND in the germline V gene (reference sequence). V was trimmed by 8 bases and J by 4 bases, leaving 11 bases between them.

V gene TRBV2 combines with J gene TRBJ1-4, with D unresolved. Per germline, CDR1 SNHLY and CDR2 FYNNEI. The V and J ends lost 3 bases and 2 bases respectively, with 7 bases between them. The CDR3 runs 14 residues. Here the CDR3 DNA reads TGTGCCAGCAGTGATCGGCGGACTAATGAAAAACTGTTTTTT. As protein: CASSDRRTNEKLFF.

The chain is built from TRBV28 and TRBJ1-1; possibly TRBD1 for D (5 bases). CDR3 size: 14 residues. The V gene's germline CDR1 is MDHEN and CDR2 SYDVKM. Trimming removed 3 bases at V and 5 bases at J, with 13 bases between. CDR3 bases: TGTGCCAGCAGTTTTGGGGGAGGGCAAACTGAAGCTTTCTTT. Its translation: CASSFGGGQTEAFF.

This rearrangement joins TRBV9 to TRBJ1-1, with D possibly TRBD1 on 6 matching bases. CDR1 is SGDLS and CDR2 is YYNGEE in the germline V gene. This CDR3 has 14 amino acids. V was cut by 3 bases and J by 0 bases, with 9 bases left in between. CDR3 in amino acids: CASSADSMNTEAFF. CDR3 DNA: TGTGCCAGCAGCGCGGACAGCATGAACACTGAAGCTTTCTTT.

The V call is TRBV9, the J call TRBJ2-3; D is possibly TRBD2 (5 bases). V dropped 4 bases and J dropped 3 bases, with 12 bases sitting between them. The CDR3 covers 14 residues. Germline V gene sequence: CDR1 SGDLS, CDR2 YYNGEE. The CDR3 coding sequence is TGTGCCAGCAGCCCACTAGGAGGAACAGATACGCAGTATTTT. Its translation: CASSPLGGTDTQYF.